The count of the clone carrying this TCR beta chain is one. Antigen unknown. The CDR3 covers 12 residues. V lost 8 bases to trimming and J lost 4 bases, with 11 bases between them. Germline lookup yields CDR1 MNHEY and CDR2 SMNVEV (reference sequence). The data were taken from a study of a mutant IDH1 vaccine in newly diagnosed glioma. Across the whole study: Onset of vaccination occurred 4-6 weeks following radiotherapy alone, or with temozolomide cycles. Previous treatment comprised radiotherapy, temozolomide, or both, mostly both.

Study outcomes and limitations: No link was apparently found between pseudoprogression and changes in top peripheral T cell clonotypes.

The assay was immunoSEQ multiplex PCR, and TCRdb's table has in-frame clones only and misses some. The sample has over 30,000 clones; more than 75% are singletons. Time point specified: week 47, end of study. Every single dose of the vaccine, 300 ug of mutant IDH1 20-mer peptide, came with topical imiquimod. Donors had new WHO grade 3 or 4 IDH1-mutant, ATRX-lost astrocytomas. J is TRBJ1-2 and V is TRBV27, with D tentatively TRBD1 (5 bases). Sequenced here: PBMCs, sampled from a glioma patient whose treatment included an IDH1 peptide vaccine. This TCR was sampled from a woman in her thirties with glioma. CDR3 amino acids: CASRDSPYGYTF. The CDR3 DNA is TGTGCCAGCCGCGACAGCCCCTATGGCTACACCTTC.